This T cell receptor (beta chain) was documented in a study of tumor and adjacent non-tumor tissue in lung cancer. The CDR3 covers 12 residues. The germline gives CDR1 SQVTM, CDR2 ANQGSEA. Findings of the study overall: Normal lung showed higher cumulative top 100 clone frequency than tumor. Tumor tissue had significantly higher TCR diversity than normal lung. Shorter survival was associated with higher TCR diversity in tumors.

TCRbeta libraries were built with three rounds of nested PCR, modified from ARM-PCR. TCRdb reprocessed the multiplex PCR reads with MiXCR, giving one entry per CDR3 protein. Among more than 35,000 distinct CDR3 sequences listed, roughly 60% were seen once. No cell sorting was done before RNA was extracted from the tissue. This non-tumor lung sample came from over 3 cm beyond the tumor edge. Chemotherapy-naive patients with new lung cancer underwent thoracic surgery in China, August–late 2014. On this clonotype: Antigen unknown. The germline gene is not matched at one end of the junction; a read error may be the cause.

The sample taken for sequencing was distant non-tumor lung tissue. The source of this sequence is a woman aged 40 to 50 with non-small cell lung cancer. The chain combines TRBV29-1 with TRBJ1-2; maybe TRBD1 (5 bases). Here the CDR3 DNA reads TGCAACGTTAGGGAAGGGGTCTATGGCTACACCTTC. The encoded protein is CNVREGVYGYTF.